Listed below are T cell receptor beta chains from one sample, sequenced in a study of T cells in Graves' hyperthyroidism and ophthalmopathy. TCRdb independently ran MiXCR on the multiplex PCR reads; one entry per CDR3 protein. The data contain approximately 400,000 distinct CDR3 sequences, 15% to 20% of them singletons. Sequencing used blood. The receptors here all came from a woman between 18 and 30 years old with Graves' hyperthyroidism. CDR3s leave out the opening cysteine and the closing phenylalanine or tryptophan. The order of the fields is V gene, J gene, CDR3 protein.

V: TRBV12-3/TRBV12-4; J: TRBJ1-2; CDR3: ASSHSGGLDGYT
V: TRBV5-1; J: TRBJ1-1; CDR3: ASSLASGVNTEAF
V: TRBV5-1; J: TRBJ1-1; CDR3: ASSLGTGWLNTEAF
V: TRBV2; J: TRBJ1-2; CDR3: ASRGAGSYGYT
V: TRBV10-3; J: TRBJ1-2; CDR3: AISGSGKGDDYGYT
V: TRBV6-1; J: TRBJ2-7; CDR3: ASVAGATYEQY
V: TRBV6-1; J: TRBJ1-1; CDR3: ASSGGDRTEAF
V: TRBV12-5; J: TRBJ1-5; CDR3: ASWSRGPFFERPQH
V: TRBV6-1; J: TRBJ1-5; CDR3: ATSAGRTIQPQH
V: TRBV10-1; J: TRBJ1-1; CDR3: ASSDRQGPMNTEAF
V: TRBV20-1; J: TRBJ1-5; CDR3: SATEGTGGAGQPQH
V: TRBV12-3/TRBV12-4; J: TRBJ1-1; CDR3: ASSFGQFEAF
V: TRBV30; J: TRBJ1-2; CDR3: AWTDSYYGYT
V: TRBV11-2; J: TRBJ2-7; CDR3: ASSSTKGTSSSYEQY
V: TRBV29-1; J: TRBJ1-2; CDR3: SVDPQGGYGYT